This T cell receptor beta chain is drawn from a study of T-cell memory formation after mild COVID-19 (dated by TCRdb to the early 2020s). Some background on the complete study: TCR sequence clusters from the two donors were largely donor specific. Longitudinal TCRalpha and TCRbeta repertoire sequencing tracked T-cell clones expanding and contracting after mild COVID-19 in two donors. Two young, previously healthy adult volunteers, one female and one male, were included in the cohort. Beyond this particular receptor, the publication reports: Only a couple of mild cases were covered by the study, and larger cohorts that include severe cases with pre-infection samples were considered necessary. Balanced CD4/CD8 phenotypes were observed for clones contracting from day 15 to 85, whereas a bias towards CD4+ was observed for a second wave of clones expanding from day 15 to 37. The detection of some responding clones in pre-infection memory suggests that pre-existing cross-reactive memory T cells joined the SARS-CoV-2 response. Contracting CD4+ clones were located mainly in the CM and EM memory subsets, whereas CD8+ clones were found to be enriched in EMRA. SARS-CoV-2 specificity was not confirmed for the second-wave clones peaking on day 37.

As concerns this clonotype: There is no known antigen for this receptor. No clone much larger than this one lies a single base away; base qualities are absent.

Ficoll-Paque density gradient centrifugation was used to isolate PBMCs. Here V drops 6 bases and J drops 3 bases, and the junction holds 8 bases not matched to any gene. According to the germline V gene (reference sequence), CDR1 reads MNHEY and CDR2 reads SMNVEV. The CDR3 covers 15 residues, taking in both the cysteine and the phenylalanine. Only the CDR3 DNA is retained, 45 bases long and in frame from the first base. TCRdb records Illumina NovaSeq 6000 as the sequencer. Using 5'RACE with constant-segment primers, TCRalpha and TCRbeta cDNA libraries were constructed, with sample barcodes and unique molecular identifiers added in the process. RNA was extracted from every sample with Trizol reagent. Libraries were amplified in two PCR steps, with a second sample barcode and Illumina TruSeq adapters added in the second step. The libraries were sequenced on an Illumina NovaSeq using 2 x 150 bp paired-end reads. In the source study's methods: With migec v1.2.7, reads were demultiplexed and then collapsed into UMI-guided consensus sequences. Using mixcr v2.1.11, UMI consensuses were aligned to TRA and TRB V and J templates and then assembled into clonotypes. A clonotype was counted as expanded or contracted only when both edgeR and NoisET called the clonotype significant, with the noise models trained on biological replicates. For edgeR calls, the cutoffs were a false discovery rate-adjusted p below 0.01 and a log2 fold-change threshold of 1. PCA with hierarchical clustering of max-normalized trajectories of the 1000 most abundant clonotypes was used as exploratory dynamics analysis. Separately sequenced CD4+ and CD8+ repertoires were used to assign the CD4 or CD8 phenotype of responding clones. The public reads were run again by TCRdb, first through fastp at Q25 and then through MiXCR, and only productive beta chains were kept. Every CDR3 protein is listed once, alongside the most common genes and DNA of its rows. TCRdb assigned the V and J calls; the authors' analysis was not used. This sample has 550,000 to 600,000 distinct CDR3 sequences in its table, and 15% to 20% of those were observed once. The ten largest clones represent roughly 7.7% of the sample.

Sequenced material: PBMCs or a T cell subset sorted from them (not recorded which). The chain employs TRBV27 and TRBJ2-7; 10 bases in between match TRBD1. This TCR came from an adult woman who had mild COVID-19 (a few samples of this study predate the infection). The sample titles of this study are shuffled in the database, so cell type and time point are left out; the donor was told from shared clones. DNA sequence: TGTGCCAGCAGAAAACCGGGACAGGGGTTCTACGAGCAGTACTTC. It translates as CASRKPGQGFYEQYF.